The 15 T cell receptor beta chains given below trace back to one sample, sequenced in a study of blood T cell repertoires in COVID-19. Sequencing used immunoSEQ multiplex PCR; TCRdb keeps in-frame clones, though not all of them. The sample includes some 190,000 clones, roughly 81% seen only once; the top ten take approximately 5.1%. The sequencing input was peripheral blood. These receptors originate from a woman in her 70s with active or convalescent COVID-19.

This sequence joins TRBV27 and TRBJ1-1, with D possibly TRBD1 on 6 matching bases. The germline gives CDR1 MNHEY, CDR2 SMNVEV (reference sequence). With 6 bases removed from V and 5 bases from J, the gap between germline ends came to 13 bases. The CDR3 has 13 amino acids. CDR3 nucleotide sequence: TGTGCCAGCAGGGGTCTTACAGGGACTGAAGCTTTCTTT. This translates into CASRGLTGTEAFF.

The CDR3 nucleotides read TGTGCCAGTAGGCGGGCGGAGGTAGGGGAGACCCAGTACTTC. Residues: CASRRAEVGETQYF. The V call is TRBV19, the J call TRBJ2-5, with a possible D match to TRBD2 (5 bases). The CDR3 spans 14 residues. Per germline, CDR1 LNHDA and CDR2 SQIVND (reference sequence). Trimming took 6 bases from V and 5 from J, leaving 16 bases between them. The variable domain in full, with the rest retrieved from reference TRBV19 and TRBJ2-5, is DGGITQSPKYLFRKEGQNVTLSCEQNLNHDAMYWYRQDPGQGLRLIYYSQIVNDFQKGDIAEGYSVSREKKESFPLTVTSAQKNPTAFYLCASRRAEVGETQYFGPGTRLLVL.

The rearrangement uses TRBV27 and TRBJ2-7; 10 nucleotides line up with TRBD1. Germline CDR1 is MNHEY and CDR2 is SMNVEV (reference sequence). With V trimmed by 5 bases and J by 2 bases, 9 bases remained unmatched. CDR3 length equals 16 residues. CDR3 nucleotides: TGTGCCAGCAGTGCATCCCGGGACAGGGGAGCCTACGAGCAGTACTTC. Translated: CASSASRDRGAYEQYF.

Regarding this clone: It is unclear where the CDR3 begins or ends on the DNA, so no DNA is shown, and the CDR3 is as TCRdb lists it. This rearrangement joins TRBV2 to TRBJ2-2; the table's D gene call, TRBD2, was not cross checked with the DNA. The germline V gene has CDR1 SNHLY and CDR2 FYNNEI. Including both end residues, the CDR3 is 15 amino acids long. This CDR3 reads CASILGGSVTGELFF.

CDR3 residues: CASSATGARGNSPLHF. As DNA, the CDR3 is TGTGCCAGCAGCGCCACAGGGGCTCGGGGGAATTCACCCCTCCACTTT. The rearrangement joins TRBV6-6 to TRBJ1-6; 7 bases agree with TRBD1. CDR1 is MNHNY and CDR2 is SVGAGI in the germline V gene (reference sequence). CDR3 length: 16 residues. The trim removed 6 bases at V and 7 bases at J, leaving 12 bases unmatched.

V gene TRBV7-9 combines with J gene TRBJ2-2; maybe TRBD1 (6 bases). This CDR3 has 15 residues. The germline CDR1 and CDR2 sequences are SEHNR and FQNEAQ (reference sequence). The V end was cut by 5 bases, the J end by 1 base, with 11 bases between. The CDR3 sequence: CASSPDSQNTGELFF. The DNA for the CDR3 is TGTGCCAGCAGCCCGGACAGTCAGAACACCGGGGAGCTGTTTTTT.

The chain links TRBV2 to TRBJ2-3; tentative D call: TRBD2 (5 bases). V lost 1 base and J 6 bases, leaving 14 bases between the germline ends. CDR1 SNHLY and CDR2 FYNNEI come from the germline V gene. This CDR3 is built from 15 residues. In DNA, the CDR3 is TGTGCCAGCAGTGAAGGCGGAGGCCCGAATGATACGCAGTATTTT. Its translation: CASSEGGGPNDTQYF.

The rearrangement uses TRBV19 and TRBJ2-3; 16 nucleotides line up with TRBD2. Germline CDR1 LNHDA, CDR2 SQIVND (reference sequence). Unmatched junction bases numbered 9, after V lost 5 bases and J lost 1 base. The length of the CDR3 is 19 residues. The CDR3 bases are TGTGCCAGTAGTCCGATGGGACTAGCGGGAGGGCTCGGCACAGATACGCAGTATTTT. Protein sequence: CASSPMGLAGGLGTDTQYF.

This chain uses TRBV9 with TRBJ1-6; D is possibly TRBD1 (6 bases). The CDR3 extends over 15 amino acids. CDR1 SGDLS and CDR2 YYNGEE come from the germline V gene. V gave up 4 bases and J gave up 6 bases, with 14 bases separating them. For the CDR3, the DNA is TGTGCCAGCAGCCTAACCGGGACACTTAATTCACCCCTCCACTTT. This sequence encodes CASSLTGTLNSPLHF.

This rearrangement joins TRBV3-1 (or the pseudogene TRBV3-2) to TRBJ1-1, with D unclear. V lost 2 bases, J lost 1 base, and 8 bases lay in between. The CDR3 spans 14 residues. Germline-derived CDR1 and CDR2 are LGHDT and YNNKEL (reference sequence). In nucleotides, the CDR3 is TGTGCCAGCAGCCAATTACAAAGGAACACTGAAGCTTTCTTT. Its protein is CASSQLQRNTEAFF.

The chain carries TRBV7-3 and TRBJ2-3; TRBD2 agrees at 13 bases. The V and J ends lost 5 bases and 4 bases, in that order; junction bases with no gene match: 9. Looked up from germline, CDR1 is SGHTA and CDR2 is FQGTGA. CDR3 length: 17 residues. Here the CDR3 reads CASSPIGLAGVADTQYF. DNA of the CDR3: TGTGCCAGCAGCCCAATCGGACTAGCGGGAGTGGCAGATACGCAGTATTTT. Full variable domain (outside the CDR3, taken from reference TRBV7-3 and TRBJ2-3): GAGVSQTPSNKVTEKGKYVELRCDPISGHTALYWYRQSLGQGPEFLIYFQGTGAADDSGLPNDRFFAVRPEGSVSTLKIQRTERGDSAVYLCASSPIGLAGVADTQYFGPGTRLTVL.

The chain joins TRBV29-1 to TRBJ2-7, with D unresolved. V lost 4 bases to trimming and J lost 0 bases, with 16 bases between them. CDR1 is SQVTM, CDR2 ANQGSEA, per germline. CDR3 length equals 15 residues. CDR3: CSVGGAISSSYEQYF. Here the CDR3 DNA reads TGCAGCGTTGGTGGAGCTATATCTAGCTCCTACGAGCAGTACTTC.

This clone was recorded once. This chain joins TRBV5-1 and TRBJ1-5; D is perhaps TRBD1 (6 bases). The CDR3 runs 15 residues. Trimming took off 3 bases at V and 0 bases at J, with 10 bases between the two ends. Germline CDR1 and CDR2: SGHRS and YFSETQ. CDR3 coding DNA: TGCGCCAGCAGCTGGGGACACAATAGCAATCAGCCCCAGCATTTT. As protein: CASSWGHNSNQPQHF.

The CDR3 DNA sequence: TGTGCCAGCACCACCGGGTACCGAGAAGAGACCCAGTACTTC. It encodes CASTTGYREETQYF. The chain carries TRBV2 and TRBJ2-5, with D unresolved. Germline lookup yields CDR1 SNHLY and CDR2 FYNNEI. The CDR3 sequence is 14 residues long. Trimming took 7 bases from V and 3 from J, leaving 15 bases between them.

CDR3 DNA: TGCGCCAGCAGCCAAGATCCGGACAGGGGGCTTCGAGAGACCCAGTACTTC. Protein product: CASSQDPDRGLRETQYF. This chain uses TRBV4-1 with TRBJ2-5; the match to TRBD1 covers 11 bases. The CDR3 is 17 residues long. Germline loops: CDR1 MGHRA, CDR2 YSYEKL. The junction had 7 bases not matched to a gene; V was cut back by 0 bases and J by 4 bases.